This is a list of T cell receptor beta chains from one sample in a study of vaccination effects on CD4 cells after COVID-19. For these TCRs, the target antigens are not known. Produced via immunoSEQ multiplex PCR; TCRdb's table is partial and in-frame only. The sample contains about 33,000 clones, around 82% of which appear only once. The sequencing here drew on CD4+ T cells from PBMCs cultured with HCoV-NL63 spike peptides, taken after COVID-19 vaccination. Receptors were obtained from a human donor who received a COVID-19 vaccine. Some clones in this sample may be carry-over from other donors' samples. The CDR3 runs from the conserved cysteine through the conserved F or W. Each record gives: V gene, clone size, J gene, D gene, CDR3 protein, CDR3 DNA. A D gene is named only where the DNA matches it firmly. The size entry is marked missing in some rows and otherwise reads once, few, many or a size class.

TRBV5-4,.,TRBJ1-4,TRBD1,CASSPTGTGDEKLFF,TGTGCCAGCAGTCCTACGGGGACAGGGGATGAAAAACTGTTTTTT
TRBV11-2,.,TRBJ1-1,.,CASKKTSSATEAFF,TGTGCCAGCAAAAAGACCTCCTCCGCCACTGAAGCTTTCTTT
TRBV5-6,.,TRBJ2-6,.,CASSSMTGANVLTF,TGTGCCAGCAGCTCCATGACCGGGGCCAACGTCCTGACTTTC
TRBV7-2,few,TRBJ2-1,TRBD2,CASSFRAGGNNEQFF,TGTGCCAGCAGCTTCCGAGCGGGGGGTAATAATGAGCAGTTCTTC
TRBV2,.,TRBJ1-6,.,CASSTTTGAGSPLHF,TGTGCCAGCAGTACCACGACAGGCGCTGGGTCACCCCTCCACTTT
TRBV24-1,.,TRBJ1-1,.,CATSDYSNTEAFF,TGTGCCACCAGTGATTATTCGAACACTGAAGCTTTCTTT
TRBV5-8,few,TRBJ1-6,.,CASSFRANNSPLHF,TGTGCCAGCAGCTTTCGCGCCAATAATTCACCCCTCCACTTT
TRBV7-2,.,TRBJ2-5,.,CASSLGDQETQYF,TGTGCCAGCAGCCTCGGGGACCAAGAGACCCAGTACTTC
TRBV10-2,.,TRBJ1-1,.,CACQGPSTEAFF,TGCGCCTGTCAGGGCCCCAGCACTGAAGCTTTCTTT
TRBV5-4,once,TRBJ1-4,.,CASSPGQATNEKLFF,TGTGCCAGCAGCCCGGGACAAGCAACTAATGAAAAACTGTTTTTT
TRBV10-1,.,TRBJ2-2,.,CASSGTVTGELFF,TGCGCCAGCAGTGGTACGGTAACCGGGGAGCTGTTTTTT
TRBV4-2,.,TRBJ1-2,.,CASSQENGRHGYTF,TGTGCCAGCAGCCAAGAGAATGGAAGGCATGGCTACACCTTC
TRBV5-1,once,TRBJ2-5,TRBD1,CASSPGTGGFLETQYF,TGCGCCAGCAGCCCCGGGACAGGGGGATTTTTGGAGACCCAGTACTTC
TRBV24-1,few,TRBJ2-1,TRBD1,CATSDSMTGGHYNEQFF,TGTGCCACCAGTGACAGTATGACAGGGGGTCACTACAATGAGCAGTTCTTC
TRBV5-8,.,TRBJ2-2,.,CASRSGRQTGELFF,TGTGCCAGCAGGTCGGGACGGCAAACCGGGGAGCTGTTTTTT
TRBV15,.,TRBJ1-5,.,CATSRDKTDRYSNQPQHF,TGTGCCACCAGCAGAGATAAGACAGATAGATATAGCAATCAGCCCCAGCATTTT
TRBV6-5,once,TRBJ1-2,TRBD1,CASSGQGKTWGYTF,TGTGCCAGCAGCGGACAGGGCAAGACTTGGGGCTACACCTTC
TRBV4-1,.,TRBJ2-5,.,CASSPGRVAETQYF,TGCGCCAGCAGCCCGGGAAGGGTCGCGGAGACCCAGTACTTC
TRBV6-1,.,TRBJ2-3,.,CASSEGIGVDTQYF,TGTGCCAGCAGTGAGGGGATAGGGGTGGATACGCAGTATTTT
TRBV2,few,TRBJ1-1,TRBD1,CASSKTGGGESEAFF,TGTGCCAGCAGTAAGACAGGGGGCGGGGAATCTGAAGCTTTCTTT
TRBV28,.,TRBJ1-2,.,CASSGTILEPNYGYTF,TGTGCCAGCAGTGGGACCATTTTAGAGCCTAACTATGGCTACACCTTC
TRBV10-3,.,TRBJ2-6,TRBD1,CAISDRQGAGGANVLTF,TGTGCCATCAGTGATAGGCAGGGGGCTGGTGGGGCCAACGTCCTGACTTTC
TRBV7-8,.,TRBJ2-6,.,CASRVGGDAGANVLTF,TGTGCCAGCAGGGTGGGGGGTGATGCCGGGGCCAACGTCCTGACTTTC
TRBV5-1,few,TRBJ1-2,.,CASSLSMTTNYGYTF,TGCGCCAGCAGCTTAAGTATGACGACTAACTATGGCTACACCTTC